Below, 3 T cell receptor beta chains from the same sample are listed, as sequenced in a study of blood T cell repertoires in COVID-19. TCRdb's copy holds only in-frame clones and misses some; the assay was immunoSEQ multiplex PCR. Among 200,000 or so clones, around nine tenths were seen once, and the ten largest hold 18%. Sample: peripheral blood. The receptors stem from a man over 45 with COVID-19, enrolled during active disease.

This clone has just one count. This sequence joins TRBV30 and TRBJ2-1; 9 bases fit TRBD2. With 3 bases clipped from V and 9 bases from J, the junction kept 9 bases outside the gene matches. The CDR3 is made up of 14 amino acids. The germline gives CDR1 GTSNPN, CDR2 SVGIG (reference sequence). DNA for the CDR3: TGTGCCTGGAGCCCTAGCGGGATTTACGGTGAGCAGTTCTTC. It specifies CAWSPSGIYGEQFF.

V is TRBV27 and J is TRBJ2-1; 8 nucleotides agree with TRBD2. In germline, CDR1 is MNHEY, CDR2 SMNVEV (reference sequence). The CDR3 extends over 17 amino acids. V was pared by 5 bases and J by 0 bases, with 9 bases of the junction left unmatched. CDR3 sequence (DNA): TGTGCCAGCAGTCCTGCGGGGGGCCCACGCTCCTACAATGAGCAGTTCTTC. Its translation: CASSPAGGPRSYNEQFF.

A note on this clone: Within the sample, other DNA sequences also encode this same CDR3. The chain joins TRBV9 to TRBJ2-5; a weak D match, TRBD1 (6 bases). Germline V lookup: CDR1 SGDLS, CDR2 YYNGEE. CDR3 length equals 13 residues. V was shortened by 3 bases and J by 1 base, with 7 bases between the two germline ends. The CDR3 is CASSEGGQETQYF. The CDR3 DNA sequence: TGTGCCAGCAGCGAAGGGGGCCAAGAGACCCAGTACTTC.